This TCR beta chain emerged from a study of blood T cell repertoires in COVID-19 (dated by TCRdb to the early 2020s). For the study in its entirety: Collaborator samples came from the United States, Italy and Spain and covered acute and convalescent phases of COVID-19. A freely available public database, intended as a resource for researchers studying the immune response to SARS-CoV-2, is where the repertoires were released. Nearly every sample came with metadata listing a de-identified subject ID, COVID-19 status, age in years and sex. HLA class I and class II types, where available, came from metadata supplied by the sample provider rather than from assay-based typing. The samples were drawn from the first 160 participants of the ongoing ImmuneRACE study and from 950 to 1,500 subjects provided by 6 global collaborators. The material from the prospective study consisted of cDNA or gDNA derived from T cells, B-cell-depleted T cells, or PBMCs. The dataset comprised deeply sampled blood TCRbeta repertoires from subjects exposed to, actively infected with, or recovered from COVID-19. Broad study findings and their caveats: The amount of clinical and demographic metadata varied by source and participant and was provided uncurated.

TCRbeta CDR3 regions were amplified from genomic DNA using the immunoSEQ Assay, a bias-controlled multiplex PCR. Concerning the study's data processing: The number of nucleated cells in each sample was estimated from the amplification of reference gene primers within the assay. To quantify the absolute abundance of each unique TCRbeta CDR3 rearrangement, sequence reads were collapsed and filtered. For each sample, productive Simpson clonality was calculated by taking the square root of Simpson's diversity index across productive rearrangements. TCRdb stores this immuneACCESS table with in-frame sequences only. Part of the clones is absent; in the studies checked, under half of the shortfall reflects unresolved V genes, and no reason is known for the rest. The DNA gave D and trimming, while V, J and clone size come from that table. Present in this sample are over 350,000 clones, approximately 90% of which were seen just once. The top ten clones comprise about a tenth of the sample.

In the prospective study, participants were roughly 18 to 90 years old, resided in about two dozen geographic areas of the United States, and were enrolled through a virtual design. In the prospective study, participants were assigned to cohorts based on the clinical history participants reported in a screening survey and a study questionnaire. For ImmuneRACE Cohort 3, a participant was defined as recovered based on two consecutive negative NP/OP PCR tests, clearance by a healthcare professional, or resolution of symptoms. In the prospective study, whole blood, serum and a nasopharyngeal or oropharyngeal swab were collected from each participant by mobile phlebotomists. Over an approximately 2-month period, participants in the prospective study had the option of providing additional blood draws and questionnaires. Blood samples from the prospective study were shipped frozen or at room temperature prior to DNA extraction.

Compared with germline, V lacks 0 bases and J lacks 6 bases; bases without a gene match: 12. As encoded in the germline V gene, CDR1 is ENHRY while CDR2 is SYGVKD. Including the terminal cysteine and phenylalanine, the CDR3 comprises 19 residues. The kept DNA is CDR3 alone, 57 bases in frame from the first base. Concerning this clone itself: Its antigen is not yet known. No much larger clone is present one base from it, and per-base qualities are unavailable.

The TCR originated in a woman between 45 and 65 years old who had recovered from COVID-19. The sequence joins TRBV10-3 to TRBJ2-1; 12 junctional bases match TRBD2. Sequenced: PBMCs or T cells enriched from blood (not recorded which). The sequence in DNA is TGTGCCATCAGTGAGTCTCCGGCTAGCGGGGGGGCCCCGCGCAATGAGCAGTTCTTC. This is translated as CAISESPASGGAPRNEQFF.